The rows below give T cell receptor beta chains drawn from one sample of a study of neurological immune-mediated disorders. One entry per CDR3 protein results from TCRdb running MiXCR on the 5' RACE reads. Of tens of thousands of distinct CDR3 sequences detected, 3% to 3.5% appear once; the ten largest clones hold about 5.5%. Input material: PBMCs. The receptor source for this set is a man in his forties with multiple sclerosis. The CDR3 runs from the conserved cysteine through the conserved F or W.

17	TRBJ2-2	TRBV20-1	CSARAPPRGQGTGELFF
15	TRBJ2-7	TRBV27	CASSLSGTGEYEQYF
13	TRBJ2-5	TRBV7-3	CASSTQREETQYF
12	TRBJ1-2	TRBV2	CASSGDSKGYTF
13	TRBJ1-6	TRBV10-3	CAKRQSENSPLNF
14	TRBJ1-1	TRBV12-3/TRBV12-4	CASSLGSGYTEAFF
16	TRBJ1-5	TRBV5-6	CASSLTRDRGNQPQHF
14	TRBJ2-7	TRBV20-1	CSARESGRNYEQYF
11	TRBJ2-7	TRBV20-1	CSTTGPYEQYF
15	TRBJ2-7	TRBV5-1	CASSLGLAGAYEQYF
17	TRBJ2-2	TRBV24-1	CATSDLRGQGDTGELFF
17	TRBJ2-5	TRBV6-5	CASSYSRVGQVQETQYF
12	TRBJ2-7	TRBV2	CASSDGPYEQYF
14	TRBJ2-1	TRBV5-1	CASSFQGDEDEQFF
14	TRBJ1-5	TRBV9	CASSVGGYDQPQNF
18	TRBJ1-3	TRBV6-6	CASSSGTRLSISGNTIYF
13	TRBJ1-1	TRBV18	CASSPRAGTEAFF
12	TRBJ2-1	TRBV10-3	CAISDGAGEQFF
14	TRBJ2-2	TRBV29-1	CSVGGTYNTGELFF
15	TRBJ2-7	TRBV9	CASSTQGGAGYEQYF
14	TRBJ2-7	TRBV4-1	CASSQVGQGGEQYF
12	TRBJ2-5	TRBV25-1	CASSWGAETQYF
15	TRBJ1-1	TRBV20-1	CSARPRTGGGTEAFF
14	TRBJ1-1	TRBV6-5	CASSYSGLNTEAFF
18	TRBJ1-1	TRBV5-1	CASSLGIFAIQVNTEAFF
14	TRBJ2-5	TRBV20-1	CSARERTTQETQYF
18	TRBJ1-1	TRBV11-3	CASSSELGDTFMNTEAFF
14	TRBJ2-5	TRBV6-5	CASSYSTREETQYF
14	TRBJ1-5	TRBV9	CASSSGQLNQPQNF
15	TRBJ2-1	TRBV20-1	CSARGPQVGYNEQFF
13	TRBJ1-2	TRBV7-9	CASSRQGIQGYTF
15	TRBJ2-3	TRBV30	CAWSVSSGSADTQYF
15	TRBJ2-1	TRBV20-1	CSANLLAGAGNEQFF
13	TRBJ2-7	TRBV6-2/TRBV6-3	CASRRTGGHEQYF
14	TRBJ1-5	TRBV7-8	CASSLQYSNQPQHF
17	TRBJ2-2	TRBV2	CASSGLVDRVVSGELFF
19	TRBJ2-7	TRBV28	CASRTTYTNSKSKVYEQYF
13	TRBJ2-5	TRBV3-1	CASSQGDGGTQYF
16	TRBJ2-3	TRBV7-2	CASSLSAGGRADTQYF
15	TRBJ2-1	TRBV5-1	CASSLTGQGSDEQFF
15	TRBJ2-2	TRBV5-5	CASSLFRETTGELFF
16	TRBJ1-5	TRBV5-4	CASSFYGGSSNQPQHF
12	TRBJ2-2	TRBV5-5	CASRRRVGELFF
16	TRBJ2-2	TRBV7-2	CASSLAPGPGTGELFF
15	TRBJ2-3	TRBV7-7	CASSPGTGNTDTQYF
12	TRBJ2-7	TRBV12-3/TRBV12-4	CASSPETGKQYF
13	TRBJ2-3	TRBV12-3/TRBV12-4	CASSLLLLDTQYF
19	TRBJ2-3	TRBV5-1	CASSSPTSAGGVSTDTQYF
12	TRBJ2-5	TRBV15	CATSRDRETQYF
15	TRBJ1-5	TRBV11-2	CASSFTTDSNQPQHF
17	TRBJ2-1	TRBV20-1	CSASFRLAGASRDEQFF
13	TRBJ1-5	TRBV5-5	CASSQDRDQPQNF
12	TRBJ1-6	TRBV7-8	CASSLVLQPLHF